This TCR beta chain was retrieved from a study of technical replicates of blood from a handful of donors. Using immunoSEQ multiplex PCR, the repertoire was profiled, and TCRdb retains in-frame clones only, with some absent. The sample carries roughly 80,000 clones, about 88% recorded once. From germline, CDR1 is LNHDA and CDR2 SQIVND (reference sequence). V was pared by 1 base and J by 3 bases, with 10 bases between. The CDR3 extends over 15 amino acids. This sequence was found in a human donor in good health. The V and J genes are TRBV19 and TRBJ2-1; D is possibly TRBD2 (6 bases). The specimen was T cells isolated from PBMCs. The CDR3 DNA reads as TGTGCCAGTAGTATAGGGAGGGCGTTCTACAATGAGCAGTTCTTC. This translates into CASSIGRAFYNEQFF.